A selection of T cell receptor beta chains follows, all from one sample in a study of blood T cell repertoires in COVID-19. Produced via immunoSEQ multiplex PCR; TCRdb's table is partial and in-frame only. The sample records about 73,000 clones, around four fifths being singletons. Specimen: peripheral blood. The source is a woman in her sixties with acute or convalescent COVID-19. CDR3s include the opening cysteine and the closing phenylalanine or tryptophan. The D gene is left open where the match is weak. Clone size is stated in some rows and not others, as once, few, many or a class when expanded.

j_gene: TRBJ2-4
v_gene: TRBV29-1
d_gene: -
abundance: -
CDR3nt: TGCAGCGTGGGCCAGGGCGTTTTAGCCAAAAACATTCAGTACTTC
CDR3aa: CSVGQGVLAKNIQYF

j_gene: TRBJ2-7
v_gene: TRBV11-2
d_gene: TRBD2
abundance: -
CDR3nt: TGTGCCAGCAGCCGGGGGGTCACCGCCTACGAGCAGTACTTC
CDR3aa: CASSRGVTAYEQYF

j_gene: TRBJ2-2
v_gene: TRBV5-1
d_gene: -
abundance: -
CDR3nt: TGCGCCAGCAGTCTCGACAGAATCACCGGGGAGCTGTTTTTT
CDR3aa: CASSLDRITGELFF

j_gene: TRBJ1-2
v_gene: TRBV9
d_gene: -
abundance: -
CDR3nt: TGTGCCAGCAGCGCCCAGACAGCAGGGCGGGGTAACTATGGCTACACCTTC
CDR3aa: CASSAQTAGRGNYGYTF

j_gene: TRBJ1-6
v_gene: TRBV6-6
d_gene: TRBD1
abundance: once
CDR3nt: TGTGCCAGCAGTCCCTCGACAGGGGCTAAGAGCTCCTATAATTCACCCCTCCACTTT
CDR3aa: CASSPSTGAKSSYNSPLHF

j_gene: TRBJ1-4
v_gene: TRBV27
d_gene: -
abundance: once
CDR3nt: TGTGCCAGCAGTGCTTACAGGGAATTGGGAAAACTGTTTTTT
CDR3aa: CASSAYRELGKLFF

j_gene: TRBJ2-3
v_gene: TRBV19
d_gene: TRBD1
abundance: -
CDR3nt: TGTGCCAGTAGCCAAAACAGGGGAGATACGCAGTATTTT
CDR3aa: CASSQNRGDTQYF

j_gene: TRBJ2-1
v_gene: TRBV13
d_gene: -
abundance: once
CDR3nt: TGTGCCAGCAGCTTTTTTCAAGGGACTCCATACAATGAGCAGTTCTTC
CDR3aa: CASSFFQGTPYNEQFF

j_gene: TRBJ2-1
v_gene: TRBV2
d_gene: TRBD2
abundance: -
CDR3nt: TGTGCCAGCAGTGTAAGACTAGCGGGGGGACATGAGCAGTTCTTC
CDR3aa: CASSVRLAGGHEQFF

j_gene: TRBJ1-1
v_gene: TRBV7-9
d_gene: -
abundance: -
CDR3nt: TGTGCCAGCAGCTCCAGGGTTGGGACTGAAGCTTTCTTT
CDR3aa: CASSSRVGTEAFF

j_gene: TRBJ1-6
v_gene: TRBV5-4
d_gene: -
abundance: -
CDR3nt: TGTGCCAGCAGCTTGGGAGGGGGGGATTCACCCCTCCACTTT
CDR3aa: CASSLGGGDSPLHF

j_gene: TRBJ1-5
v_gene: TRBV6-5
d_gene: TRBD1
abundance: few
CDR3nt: TGTGCCAGCAGGGGACAGAACTTTCAGCCCCAGCATTTT
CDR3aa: CASRGQNFQPQHF

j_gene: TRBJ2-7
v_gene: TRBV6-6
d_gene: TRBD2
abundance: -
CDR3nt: TGTGCCAGCAGACGATCCGGGACTAGCGGAACCTACGAGCAGTACTTC
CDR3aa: CASRRSGTSGTYEQYF

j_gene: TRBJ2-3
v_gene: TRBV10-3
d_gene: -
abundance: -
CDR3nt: TGTGCCATCAGTGGTGGAGGGCCCTCGATAGATACGCAGTATTTT
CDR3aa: CAISGGGPSIDTQYF

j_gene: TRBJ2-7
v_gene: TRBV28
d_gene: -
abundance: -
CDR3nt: TGTGCCAGCAGTTTTGGGGGCTCGGCGTCCTACGAGCAGTACTTC
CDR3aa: CASSFGGSASYEQYF

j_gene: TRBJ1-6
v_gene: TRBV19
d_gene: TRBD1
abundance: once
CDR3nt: TGTGCCGCCTACCGGACAGGGACCCCAGACGAGTATAATTCACCCCTCCACTTT
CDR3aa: CAAYRTGTPDEYNSPLHF

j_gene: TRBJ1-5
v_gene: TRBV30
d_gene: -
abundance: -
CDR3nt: TGTGCCTGGAGTCGGGACAACTCCAATCAGCCCCAGCATTTT
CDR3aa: CAWSRDNSNQPQHF

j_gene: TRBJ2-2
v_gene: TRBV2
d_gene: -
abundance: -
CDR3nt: TGTGCCAGGCAAAGAGACGGGAGGAACACCGGGGAGCTGTTTTTT
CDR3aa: CARQRDGRNTGELFF

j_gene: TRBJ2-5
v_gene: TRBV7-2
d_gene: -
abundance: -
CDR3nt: TGTGCCAGCAGCTTAGTCCCTGCCCAGGGGACCCAGTACTTC
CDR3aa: CASSLVPAQGTQYF

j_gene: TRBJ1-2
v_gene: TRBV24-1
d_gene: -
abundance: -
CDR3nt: TGTGCCACCAGTAGCAGAGGGTTCATGGGCTACACCTTC
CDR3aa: CATSSRGFMGYTF

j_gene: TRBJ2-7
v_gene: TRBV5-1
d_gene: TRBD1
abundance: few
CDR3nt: TGCGCCAGCAGGTATACGACAGGGGAGTGGGAGCAGTACTTC
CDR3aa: CASRYTTGEWEQYF

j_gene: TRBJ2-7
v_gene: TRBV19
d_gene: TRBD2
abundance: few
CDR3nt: TGTGCCAGTAGGGGCGGACTAGCGGGAGAGGAGCAGTACTTC
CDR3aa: CASRGGLAGEEQYF

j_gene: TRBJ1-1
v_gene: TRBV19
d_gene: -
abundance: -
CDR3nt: TGTGCCAGTAGTGTAACATTGAACACTGAAGCTTTCTTT
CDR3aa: CASSVTLNTEAFF

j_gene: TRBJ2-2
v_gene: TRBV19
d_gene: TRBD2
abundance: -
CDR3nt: TGTGCCAGTAGTCCCGCCCCGGGGGGGGCCACCGGGGAGCTGTTTTTT
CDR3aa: CASSPAPGGATGELFF

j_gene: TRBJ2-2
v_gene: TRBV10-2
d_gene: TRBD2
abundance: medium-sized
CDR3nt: TGCGCCAGCACTCTGGGACTAGCGGGAGTTACCGGGGAGCTGTTTTTT
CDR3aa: CASTLGLAGVTGELFF

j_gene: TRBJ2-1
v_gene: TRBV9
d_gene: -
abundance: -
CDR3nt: TGTGCCAGCAGCCCTGCCTCCTCAGGCTACAATGAGCAGTTCTTC
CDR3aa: CASSPASSGYNEQFF

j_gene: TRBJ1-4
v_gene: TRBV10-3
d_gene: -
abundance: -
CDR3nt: TGTGCCATCAGTGACCCAGGGACTAATGAAAAACTGTTTTTT
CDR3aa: CAISDPGTNEKLFF

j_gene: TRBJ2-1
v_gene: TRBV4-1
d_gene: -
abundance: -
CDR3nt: TGCGCCAGCAGCCCTTTCACCGGGGGCAATGAGCAGTTCTTC
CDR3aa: CASSPFTGGNEQFF

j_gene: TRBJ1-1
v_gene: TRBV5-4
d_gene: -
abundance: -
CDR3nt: TGTGCCAGCAGCTTGGCACGGGAGACTGAAGCTTTCTTT
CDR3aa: CASSLARETEAFF

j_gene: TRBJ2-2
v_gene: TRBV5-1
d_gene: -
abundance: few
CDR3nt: TGCGCCAGCAGCGGCGGGACTCATTACACCGGGGAGCTGTTTTTT
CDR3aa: CASSGGTHYTGELFF

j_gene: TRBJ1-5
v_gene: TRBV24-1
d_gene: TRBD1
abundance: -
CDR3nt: TGTGCCACCAGTGATGGGACAGTGGGCAATCAGCCCCAGCATTTT
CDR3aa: CATSDGTVGNQPQHF

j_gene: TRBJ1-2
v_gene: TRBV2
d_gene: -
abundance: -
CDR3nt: TGTGCCAGCAACGTAGTCGTGAGCTATGGCTACACCTTC
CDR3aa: CASNVVVSYGYTF

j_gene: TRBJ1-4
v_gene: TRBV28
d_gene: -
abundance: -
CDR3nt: TGTGCCAGCACTTTGGGAGGGCCTAATGAAAAACTGTTTTTT
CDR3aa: CASTLGGPNEKLFF

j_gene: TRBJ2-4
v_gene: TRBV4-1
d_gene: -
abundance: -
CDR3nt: TGCGCCAGCAGCCAGACGGGGTTGACTGGACAGTACTTC
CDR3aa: CASSQTGLTGQYF

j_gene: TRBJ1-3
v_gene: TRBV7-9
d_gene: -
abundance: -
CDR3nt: TGTGCCAGCAGCTTAATATCCGGAAACACCATATATTTT
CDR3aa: CASSLISGNTIYF

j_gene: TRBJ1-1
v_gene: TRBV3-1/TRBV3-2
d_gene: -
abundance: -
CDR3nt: TGTGCCAGCAGCCAGATGACAGGGAACACTGAAGCTTTCTTT
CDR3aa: CASSQMTGNTEAFF

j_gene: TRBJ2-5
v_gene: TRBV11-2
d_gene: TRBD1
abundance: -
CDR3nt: TGTGCCAGCAGCTATAGGGGGCGTACAGAGACCCAGTACTTC
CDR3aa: CASSYRGRTETQYF

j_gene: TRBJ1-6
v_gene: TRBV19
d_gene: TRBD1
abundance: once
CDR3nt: TGTGCCAGTAGTACGCTGGGACAGAATAATTCACCCCTCCACTTT
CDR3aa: CASSTLGQNNSPLHF

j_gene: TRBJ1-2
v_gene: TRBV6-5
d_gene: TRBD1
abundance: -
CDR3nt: TGTGCCAGCAAGCCGGGACAGGACTATGGCTACACCTTC
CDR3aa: CASKPGQDYGYTF